Detailed here is one TCR beta chain. Its antigen is not known. This entry belongs to a study of post-analysis software for immune sequencing data. Study at large: Disease courses included relapsing-remitting, secondary progressive and progressive-relapsing multiple sclerosis. Overall study findings and caveats: Relative to controls, patients with multiple sclerosis showed significantly lower normalized Chao1 diversity. Patients showed TRBV5-6, TRBV5-1 and TRBV20-1 among 4 or 5 TRBV segments more frequent than in controls.

Trimming stripped 7 bases from V and 2 bases from J, with 15 bases between. Germline V gene lookup returns CDR1 SQVTM and CDR2 ANQGSEA. This CDR3 is built from 13 residues. Built from TCR beta cDNA, the libraries had unique molecular identifiers in them. TCRdb re-called the PCR reads with MiXCR, one entry per CDR3 protein. The top ten hold about 12% of the sample, which has 450,000 or so distinct CDR3 sequences, 40% to 55% seen once. The receptor was isolated from a girl aged 5-17 years with multiple sclerosis. The sequencing input was blood. The chain links TRBV29-1 to TRBJ2-7, with D possibly being TRBD1 (6 bases). The CDR3 DNA sequence: TGCAGCGCAGAGGGACACCAGGCCTACGAGCAGTACTTC. Its translation is CSAEGHQAYEQYF.